Sequencing of this T cell receptor (beta chain) was carried out in a study of tissue T cells after allogeneic stem cell transplantation. Repertoires were generated with immunoSEQ multiplex PCR, while TCRdb's copy carries only in-frame clones and drops some. The top ten hold under 4.5% of the sample, which has 25,000 to 30,000 clones, over 75% seen once. In the case of this clone: Its antigen is not known.

Between the trimmed V and J ends, which lost 3 bases and 6 bases, there was a span of 12 bases. Germline V gene data show CDR1 as SGHDT and CDR2 as YYEEEE. CDR3 length: 13 residues. General study findings and limits: Only a limited share of tissue TCRs appeared in blood or spleen.

The source material was blood, sampled before transplantation. This chain links TRBV5-6 with TRBJ1-2; weak D call: TRBD1 (6 bases). The TCR was taken from a woman aged 18-50 years who later had graft-versus-host disease after an allogeneic stem cell transplant. The DNA for the CDR3 is TGTGCCAGCAGCTGGGGCCAGGGGAATGGCTACACCTTC. Amino acid sequence: CASSWGQGNGYTF.